These T cell receptor beta chains were read from a single sample in a study of patients and donors after allogeneic stem cell transplantation. A single record per CDR3 protein comes from TCRdb applying MiXCR to the RT-PCR reads. The sample consists of 10,000 or so distinct CDR3 sequences, roughly 6.4% of them appearing once. Material for sequencing was blood, either unsorted or a sorted T cell fraction (not recorded which). Receptor source: a human donor who was either an allogeneic HSCT recipient or a stem cell or donor lymphocyte infusion donor (not recorded which). It is not recorded whose cells these are; they may come from a transplant donor. Both conserved end residues are part of each CDR3.

v_gene,CDR3aa
TRBV7-4,CASSRSGPHYNEQFF
TRBV5-1,CASSSLPGLSSYEQYF
TRBV6-5,CASSVKGLVGNTIYF
TRBV6-5,CASSIMGSFADTQYF
TRBV9,CASSADGTAHEQYF
TRBV5-8,CASSRDSYNEQFF
TRBV20-1,CSARPPTDYGYTF
TRBV7-7,CASSLVAGSSTGELFF
TRBV5-6,CASSPLPGTSGRGYNEQFF
TRBV15,CATSREWTIGYEQYF
TRBV20-1,CSAGSGAYSNQPQHF
TRBV28,CASRVGGAPPEAFF
TRBV11-1,CASSPRNRDSYEQYF
TRBV15,CATSRATGGTETQYF
TRBV12-3/TRBV12-4,CASSLPSGKHNEQFF
TRBV24-1,CATSDRSTSRNEQFF
TRBV12-3/TRBV12-4,CASSPSLAPYNEQFF
TRBV29-1,CSAWLVADTQYF
TRBV5-5,CASSRTGRDTEAFF
TRBV28,CASRTFDLGQGTTYEQYF
TRBV3-1,CASSQEGSGAQETQYF
TRBV6-5,CASSYQGANYGYTF
TRBV2,CASRQGGETQYF
TRBV6-2/TRBV6-3,CASSYGQSYEQYF
TRBV6-2/TRBV6-3,CASSSDIPKTQHF
TRBV7-3,CASSARGGGGGYTF
TRBV27,CASRGTGDSYEQYF
TRBV4-2,CASSPDGQGYGYTF
TRBV3-1,CASSQGREGDTQYF
TRBV11-3,CASSLSSGRSEQYF
TRBV18,CASSPGRGMNTEAFF
TRBV5-1,CASSIRLAGRGEQFF
TRBV5-1,CASSLAPPSRPSTDTQYF
TRBV20-1,CSAYRVGGPQHF
TRBV9,CASSYRDRDTEAFF
TRBV4-2,CASSQVEGRLSYGYTF
TRBV5-1,CASSLGTVQETQYF
TRBV6-2/TRBV6-3,CASSYDRANTEAFF
TRBV20-1,CSARAGTYGYTF
TRBV7-3,CASSYQGQETQYF
TRBV7-9,CASRGRLGLFF
TRBV7-6,CASSPAPGINEQFF
TRBV6-1,CASTLEREFYEQYF
TRBV4-3,CASSQGGGGYTF
TRBV9,CASSVKTNTEAFF
TRBV6-5,CASSYFLATYNEQFF
TRBV24-1,CATSDGAPGQGAGGYTF
TRBV7-8,CASSPGLAGGFTDTQYF
TRBV20-1,CSASLAGGGGTQYF
TRBV30,CAWRVTGMSGYTF
TRBV7-2,CASSFQTENTEAFF
TRBV20-1,CSAPSLAGSSYNEQFF